The 25 T cell receptor beta chains reported below all come from one sample, sequenced in a study of cytomegalovirus exposure and HLA in healthy donors. PCR amplification relied on 60 Vbeta primers (plus 13 Jbeta primers). Some clones are missing from TCRdb's copy, which holds only in-frame ones; the method was immunoSEQ multiplex PCR. The repertoire has tens of thousands of clones, over 60% of them found once; the top ten carry about 6.8%. The source material was PBMCs. All receptors come from a young man in good health and CMV-seropositive.

V is TRBV21-1 and J is TRBJ2-7; the D call of TRBD2 is as the table states it, not checked on the DNA. TRBV21-1 is reported as a pseudogene. This CDR3 is built from 14 residues. The CDR3 DNA is TGTGCCAGCAGCAAATCGGGGGTTCTCTACGAGCAGTACTTC. Protein: CASSKSGVLYEQYF.

This clone was detected a few times. V usage is TRBV12-2 and J usage is TRBJ1-1; the D call TRBD1 from the table was never checked on the DNA. TRBV12-2 is flagged as a pseudogene. The CDR3 totals 17 residues. DNA of the CDR3: TGTGCAAGTCGCTTAGTAAAGTGGACAGGGGACAACACTGAAGCTTTCTTT. The encoded protein is CASRLVKWTGDNTEAFF.

With respect to this clone: One junction end does not reproduce the germline sequence, and a read error may be involved. The sample has other DNA sequences that encode this CDR3 too. V gene TRBV15 combines with J gene TRBJ1-1; D uncertain. Per germline, CDR1 LNHNV and CDR2 YYDKDF (reference sequence). This CDR3 has 15 amino acids. The CDR3, as DNA: TGTGCCACCAGCAGAGTAGACTCCTTGAACACTGAGGCTTTCTTT. Translation: CATSRVDSLNTEAFF.

This clone was counted a few times. The CDR3 region is CASSVEDSNQPQHF. The CDR3 bases are TGTGCCAGCAGTGTCGAGGATAGCAATCAGCCCCAGCATTTT. The chain joins TRBV6-1 to TRBJ1-5, with D hard to call. This CDR3 has 14 residues. Germline lookup yields CDR1 MNHNS and CDR2 SASEGT. The ends were cut back, 4 bases at V and 0 bases at J, with 7 bases in the middle.

This clone has only one observation. This chain links TRBV6-5 with TRBJ1-6; a possible D gene is TRBD1 (5 bases). This CDR3 spans 13 amino acids. The ends were cut back, 2 bases at V and 10 bases at J, with 9 bases in the middle. The germline gives CDR1 MNHEY, CDR2 SVGAGI. CDR3 loop: CASSYAGNSPLHF. DNA for the CDR3: TGTGCCAGCAGTTACGCAGGGAACTCACCCCTCCACTTT.

This chain joins TRBV9 and TRBJ2-7; TRBD1 aligns across 7 bases. The germline gives CDR1 SGDLS, CDR2 YYNGEE. This CDR3 region has 14 residues. J lost 0 bases, V lost 4 bases, and 4 bases had no gene match. The CDR3 DNA reads as TGTGCCAGCAGCCCTGGACAGGACTCCTACGAGCAGTACTTC. This encodes CASSPGQDSYEQYF.

For the CDR3, the DNA is TGCAGCGTTGAAGTCGTAAAAGGGGGGGACAGGGGGATACCCTACGAGCAGTACTTC. The encoded protein is CSVEVVKGGDRGIPYEQYF. The chain is built from TRBV29-1 and TRBJ2-7; 11 positions agree with TRBD1. The V gene's germline CDR1 is SQVTM and CDR2 ANQGSEA. There are 19 residues in the CDR3. V gave up 1 base and J gave up 2 bases; unmatched junction bases: 16.

Only a few counts were recorded for this clone. The rearrangement uses TRBV6-1 and TRBJ2-2; perhaps TRBD1 as D (5 bases). The CDR3 runs to 12 residues. V shed 11 bases and J shed 5 bases, with 12 bases lying between them. Germline V gene lookup returns CDR1 MNHNS and CDR2 SASEGT. The CDR3 sequence: CAGYHRTGELFF. DNA of the CDR3: TGTGCCGGCTACCACAGGACCGGGGAGCTGTTTTTT.

This chain uses TRBV7-2 with TRBJ2-1; 7 bases are shared with TRBD1. The germline CDR1 and CDR2 sequences are SGHTA and FQGNSA. The CDR3 length is 15 residues. The V gene end was trimmed by 1 base and the J gene end by 2 bases; junction bases not matched to a gene: 2. In nucleotides, the CDR3 is TGTGCCAGCAGCTTAGACCAGGGGGCCTACAATGAGCAGTTCTTC. This sequence encodes CASSLDQGAYNEQFF. The variable domain in full, completed from reference TRBV7-2 and TRBJ2-1, reads GAGVSQSPSNKVTEKGKDVELRCDPISGHTALYWYRQSLGQGLEFLIYFQGNSAPDKSGLPSDRFSAERTGGSVSTLTIQRTQQEDSAVYLCASSLDQGAYNEQFFGPGTRLTVL.

The chain carries TRBV5-4 and TRBJ2-1; no clear D. CDR1 is SGHNT, CDR2 YYREEE, per germline (reference sequence). The V end lost 0 bases, the J end lost 4 bases, and 8 bases lay between the germline ends. The CDR3 length is 14 residues. DNA for the CDR3: TGTGCCAGCAGCTTGGTTGGCCCATACAATGAGCAGTTCTTC. Translation gives CASSLVGPYNEQFF.

This rearrangement joins TRBV5-1 to TRBJ1-1; TRBD1 agrees at 7 bases. Losses at the gene ends were 7 bases for V and 5 bases for J; bases not matched to a gene: 5. The germline V gene encodes CDR1 SGHRS and CDR2 YFSETQ. This CDR3 contains 12 residues. The CDR3 protein is CASHTGATEAFF. Written as DNA, the CDR3 is TGCGCCAGCCACACAGGGGCTACTGAAGCTTTCTTT.

The chain employs TRBV11-2 and TRBJ1-1, with D maybe TRBD1 (5 bases). V lost 5 bases to trimming and J lost 5 bases, with 24 bases between them. CDR3 length: 17 amino acids. Germline lookup yields CDR1 SGHAT and CDR2 FQNNGV. CDR3 sequence (DNA): TGTGCCAGCAGCCAACGGATCCCCAGGGCCTCGAGGACTGAAGCTTTCTTT. Protein product: CASSQRIPRASRTEAFF.

The genes are TRBV6-5 and TRBJ2-7, with a tentative D call TRBD1 (6 bases). Deletions cut 6 bases from V and 4 bases from J, with 13 bases between. The germline CDR1 and CDR2 sequences are MNHEY and SVGAGI. The CDR3 is made up of 13 amino acids. DNA for the CDR3: TGTGCCAGCAGGGAACAGGGTGGGTACGAGCAGTACTTC. It codes for CASREQGGYEQYF.

V and J are TRBV4-3 and TRBJ1-3; 8 bases are a match to TRBD1. Germline trimming cut 0 bases from V and 8 bases from J; bases unmatched to any gene: 3. CDR1 is LGHNA and CDR2 is YSLEER in the germline V gene. The CDR3 has 14 amino acids. CDR3 residues: CASSQDRGRDTIYF. In nucleotides, the CDR3 is TGCGCCAGCAGCCAAGACAGGGGGCGAGACACCATATATTTT.

V and J are TRBV21-1 and TRBJ2-2; TRBD2 is the table's D call and was not checked against the DNA. TRBV21-1 is a pseudogene. This CDR3 contains 15 residues. Here the CDR3 reads CASSLAGGLTGELFF. In DNA, the CDR3 is TGTGCCAGCAGCCTAGCGGGGGGGCTGACCGGGGAGCTGTTTTTT.

CDR3 sequence (DNA): TGTGCCAGCAGTTCCCACGGAGGGCCTCGTGGCTACACCTTC. This sequence encodes CASSSHGGPRGYTF. The chain recombines TRBV28 with TRBJ1-2; no clear D. Germline V CDR1 and CDR2: MDHEN, SYDVKM. Trimming took 4 bases from V and 7 from J, leaving 16 bases between them. The CDR3 consists of 14 residues.

The chain has TRBV6-4 and TRBJ2-1; 12 nucleotides match TRBD2. This CDR3 comprises 14 residues. Germline CDR1 reads MRHNA; CDR2 reads SNTAGT. V lost 6 bases and J lost 9; bases outside the gene matches: 6. The CDR3 nucleotides read TGTGCCAGCAGCGTACTAGCGGGGGGTAGTGAGCAGTTCTTC. This encodes CASSVLAGGSEQFF.

The chain links TRBV30 to TRBJ2-7; TRBD1 agrees at 7 bases. With 4 bases clipped from V and 9 bases from J, the junction kept 18 bases outside the gene matches. The CDR3 is 15 residues long. CDR1 is GTSNPN and CDR2 is SVGIG in the germline V gene (reference sequence). The CDR3 DNA follows: TGTGCCTGGATGAATGGTGGGGGTAGGGGGCGAGTGCAGTACTTC. Encoded protein: CAWMNGGGRGRVQYF.

The rearrangement links TRBV28 to TRBJ1-4, with a tentative D call TRBD1 (5 bases). The CDR3 has 12 amino acids. Germline loops: CDR1 MDHEN, CDR2 SYDVKM. Trimming took off 3 bases at V and 12 bases at J, with 11 bases between the two ends. As DNA, the CDR3 is TGTGCCAGCAGTTTGGGGGGATGTGAACTGTTTTTT. Its protein product is CASSLGGCELFF.

The rearrangement uses TRBV6-6 and TRBJ1-1; D is possibly TRBD1 (6 bases). V dropped 6 bases and J dropped 1 base, with 9 bases sitting between them. The CDR3 has 13 residues. Germline CDR1 MNHNY, CDR2 SVGAGI (reference sequence). The CDR3 sequence: CASRGAGNTEAFF. Written as DNA, the CDR3 is TGTGCCAGCAGGGGGGCGGGGAACACTGAAGCTTTCTTT.

The V gene is TRBV27, the J gene TRBJ2-7, with TRBD1 matching over 7 bases. CDR1 and CDR2 from the germline V gene are MNHEY and SMNVEV (reference sequence). This CDR3 is 14 amino acids long. The junction had 5 bases not matched to a gene; V was cut back by 4 bases and J by 2 bases. CDR3 in amino acids: CASSSGQLPYEQYF. For the CDR3, the DNA is TGTGCCAGCAGTTCGGGACAGCTCCCCTACGAGCAGTACTTC.

V is TRBV6-5 and J is TRBJ1-6; the D is unclear. Trimming removed 5 bases at V and 10 bases at J, with 18 bases between. The CDR3 extends over 15 amino acids. CDR1 is MNHEY and CDR2 is SVGAGI in the germline V gene. CDR3 nucleotides: TGTGCCAGCAGTCCCCCGCGGGGTTTGGGGTCACCCCTCCACTTT. Translating it yields CASSPPRGLGSPLHF.

This clone has a handful of counts. The chain recombines TRBV5-6 with TRBJ2-3; D unclear. The CDR3 has 14 residues. V lost 6 bases and J 2 bases, leaving 13 bases between the germline ends. Germline V CDR1 and CDR2: SGHDT, YYEEEE. The CDR3 spells CASTLSGITDTQYF. The CDR3 DNA reads TGTGCCAGCACCCTCTCAGGAATCACAGATACGCAGTATTTT.

The rearrangement links TRBV30 to TRBJ2-4, with D possibly being TRBD1 (5 bases). Germline loops: CDR1 GTSNPN, CDR2 SVGIG (reference sequence). V was pared by 2 bases and J by 6 bases, with 8 bases between. This CDR3 comprises 12 residues. The CDR3 DNA follows: TGTGCCTGGAGTATTACAGGAAACATTCAGTACTTC. This codes for CAWSITGNIQYF.

About this clone itself: Other DNA sequences from this sample encode an identical CDR3 as well. The chain uses TRBV7-3 and TRBJ2-5; the match to TRBD2 covers 12 bases. The trim removed 6 bases at V and 1 base at J, leaving 3 bases unmatched. In germline, CDR1 is SGHTA, CDR2 FQGTGA. This CDR3 is built from 15 residues. CDR3 region: CASSLAGGIQETQYF. The DNA of the CDR3 is TGTGCCAGCAGTCTAGCGGGGGGGATCCAAGAGACCCAGTACTTC.